This T cell receptor beta chain was sequenced in a study of breast tumors, draining lymph nodes, adjacent tissues. Each CDR3 protein gets one entry after TCRdb re-called the multiplex PCR reads with MiXCR. This sample carries 70,000 to 85,000 distinct CDR3 sequences, 15% to 20% of them seen once, and the ten largest clones take 2% to 3%. This clonotype was counted ten times or more. V lost 3 bases and J 8 bases, leaving 18 bases between the germline ends. The germline gives CDR1 LNHNV, CDR2 YYDKDF (reference sequence). CDR3 length equals 15 residues. Breast cancer patients provided tissue from their axillary draining lymph nodes.

Sequencing input: axillary lymph node tissue. The chain joins TRBV15 to TRBJ2-3; D may be TRBD1 (5 bases). The receptor comes from a female donor with breast cancer. Some clones in this sample may be carry-over from other donors' samples. The CDR3 nucleotides read TGTGCCACCAGCAGCCACAGGACGCCAGGAAGTACGCAGTATTTT. This translates into CATSSHRTPGSTQYF. The whole variable domain, filled in from reference TRBV15 and TRBJ2-3, reads DAMVIQNPRYQVTQFGKPVTLSCSQTLNHNVMYWYQQKSSQAPKLLFHYYDKDFNNEADTPDNFQSRRPNTSFCFLDIRSPGLGDTAMYLCATSSHRTPGSTQYFGPGTRLTVL.